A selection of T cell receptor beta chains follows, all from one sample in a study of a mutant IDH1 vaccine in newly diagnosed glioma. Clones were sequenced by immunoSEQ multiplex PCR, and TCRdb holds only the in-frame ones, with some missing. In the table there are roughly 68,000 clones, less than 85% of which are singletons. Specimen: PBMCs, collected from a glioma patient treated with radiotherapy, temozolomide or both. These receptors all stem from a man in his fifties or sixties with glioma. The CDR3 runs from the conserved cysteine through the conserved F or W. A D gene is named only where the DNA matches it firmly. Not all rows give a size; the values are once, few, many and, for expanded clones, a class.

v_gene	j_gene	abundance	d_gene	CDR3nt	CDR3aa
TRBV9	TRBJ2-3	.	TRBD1	TGTGCCAGCAGCTTCGGAGTGGGGACAGGTAGCACAGATACGCAGTATTTT	CASSFGVGTGSTDTQYF
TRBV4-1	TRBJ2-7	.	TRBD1	TGCGCCAGCAGCCAAGGACAGGGGGGGATCTACGAGCAGTACTTC	CASSQGQGGIYEQYF
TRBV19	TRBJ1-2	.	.	TGTGCCAGTAGTATCACAGGGATAAACTATGGCTACACCTTC	CASSITGINYGYTF
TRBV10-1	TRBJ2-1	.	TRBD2	TGCGCCAGCAGTGACCAGAGCGGGGGGGTAGGCAATGAGCAGTTCTTC	CASSDQSGGVGNEQFF
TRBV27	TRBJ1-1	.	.	TGTGCCAGCAGTTTATCGTCACAGATGATAAATAGGGGAGCTTTCTTT	CASSLSSQMINRGAFF
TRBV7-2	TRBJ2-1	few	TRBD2	TGTGCCAGCAGCCCCGGACTAGCGTTTCGGAATGAGCAGTTCTTC	CASSPGLAFRNEQFF
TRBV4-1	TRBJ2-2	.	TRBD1	TGCGCCAGCAGCCAACCACAGGGGGCCGCCGGGGAGCTGTTTTTT	CASSQPQGAAGELFF
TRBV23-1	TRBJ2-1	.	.	TGCGCCAGCAGTCAAGAGAGCCACAGGTCCAATGAGCAGTTCTTC	CASSQESHRSNEQFF
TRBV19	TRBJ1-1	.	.	TGTGCCAGTAGTAGGGAGGGGGAGAAGAACACTGAAGCTTTCTTT	CASSREGEKNTEAFF
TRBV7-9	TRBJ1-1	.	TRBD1	TGTGCCAGCAGCGCATACCCGCAGGGGGCCCACACTGAAGCTTTCTTT	CASSAYPQGAHTEAFF
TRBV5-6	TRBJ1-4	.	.	TGTGCCAGCAGCGTCAGGGAGAATGAAAAACTGTTTTTT	CASSVRENEKLFF
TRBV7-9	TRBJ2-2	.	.	TGTGCCAGCAGCTATGGTACCGGGGAGCTGTTTTTT	CASSYGTGELFF
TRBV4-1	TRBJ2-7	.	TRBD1	TGCGCCAGCAGCCCTCGGGTACAGGGGCTAGACGAGCAGTACTTC	CASSPRVQGLDEQYF
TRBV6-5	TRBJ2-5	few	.	TGTGCCAGCAGTTACTCGGGACAAAAAGAAGGGGAGACCCAGTACTTC	CASSYSGQKEGETQYF
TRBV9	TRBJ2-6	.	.	TGTGCCAGCAGCGTAGCCCCCTCTGGGGCCAACGTCCTGACTTTC	CASSVAPSGANVLTF
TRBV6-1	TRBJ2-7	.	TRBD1	TGTGCCAGCAGCCGGGACAGCCTTTCCTACGAGCAGTACTTC	CASSRDSLSYEQYF
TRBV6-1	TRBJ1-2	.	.	TGTGCCAGCAGTGACTATGGCTACACCTTC	CASSDYGYTF
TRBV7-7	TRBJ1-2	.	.	TGTGCTAGCTCATCTCCGGGACGCCAAGGTCGTTACTATGGCTACACCTTC	CASSSPGRQGRYYGYTF
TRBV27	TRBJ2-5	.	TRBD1	TGTGCCAGCAGTTTTACCGTGGGACAGGGGGAGACCCAGTACTTC	CASSFTVGQGETQYF
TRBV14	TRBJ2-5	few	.	TGTGCCAGCAGCCAAGATCTTGGGGAGACCCAGTACTTC	CASSQDLGETQYF
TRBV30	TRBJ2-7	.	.	TGTGCCTGGACCGGGACACCACTAGTGCAGTACTTC	CAWTGTPLVQYF
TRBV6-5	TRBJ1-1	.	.	TGTGCCAGCAGATTGGGCACTGAAGCTTTCTTT	CASRLGTEAFF
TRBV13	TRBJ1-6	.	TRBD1	TGTGCCAGCAGCCCGCCCGGACAGGGTCCGGATTCACCCCTCCACTTT	CASSPPGQGPDSPLHF
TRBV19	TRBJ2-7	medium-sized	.	TGTGCCAGTAGTCTAGAGGAGGGAAACGAGCAGTACTTC	CASSLEEGNEQYF
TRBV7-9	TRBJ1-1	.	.	TGTGCCAGCAGCTTAGCGCTAAGACGGAACACTGAAGCTTTCTTT	CASSLALRRNTEAFF
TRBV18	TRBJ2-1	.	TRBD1	TGTGCCAGTTCGCAAGGGACAGGGAGTGCCAATGAGCAGTTCTTC	CASSQGTGSANEQFF
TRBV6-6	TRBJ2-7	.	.	TGTGCCATTGGTGTCGAGCAGTACTTC	CAIGVEQYF
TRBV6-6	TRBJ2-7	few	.	TGTGCCAGCAGTTACTCGAGTGGGGTGGCCTACGAGCAGTACTTC	CASSYSSGVAYEQYF
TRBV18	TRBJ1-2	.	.	TGTGCCAGCTCACCAGAACACATCTATGGCTACACCTTC	CASSPEHIYGYTF
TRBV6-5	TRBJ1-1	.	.	TGTGCCACCAGAACAGTGAACACTGAAGCTTTCTTT	CATRTVNTEAFF
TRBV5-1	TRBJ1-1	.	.	TGCGCCAGCAGCTTGGATAGCCCCACGACGGATGCCGGTGGTGCTTTCTTT	CASSLDSPTTDAGGAFF
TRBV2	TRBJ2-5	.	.	TGTGCCAGCTGCAGGGCACAAGAGACCCAGTACTTC	CASCRAQETQYF
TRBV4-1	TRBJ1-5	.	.	TGCGCCAGCAGCCAATCTGGGGGAGGAAATCAGCCCCAGCATTTT	CASSQSGGGNQPQHF
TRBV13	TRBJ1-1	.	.	TGTGCCAGCAGCTTATCGTTCAGAGGAGCTTTCTTT	CASSLSFRGAFF
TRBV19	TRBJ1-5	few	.	TGTGCCAGTAGTATCAATTGGGGGGCACGGCAGCCCCAGCATTTT	CASSINWGARQPQHF
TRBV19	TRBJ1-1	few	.	TGTGCCAGTAGTCCCGGGGGAACTGAAGCTTTCTTT	CASSPGGTEAFF
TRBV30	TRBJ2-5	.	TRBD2	TGTGCCTGGAGCCGGACTAGCGGGCAGTACTTC	CAWSRTSGQYF
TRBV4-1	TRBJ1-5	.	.	TGCGCCAGCAGCCAAGATGGGGGGGGGAATCAGCCCCAGCATTTT	CASSQDGGGNQPQHF
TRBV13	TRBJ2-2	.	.	TGTGCCAGCAGCCGGAAAATAACCTCCACCGGGGAGCTGTTTTTT	CASSRKITSTGELFF
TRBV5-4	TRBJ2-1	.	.	TGTGCCAGCAGCTTGTGGGGGGCGGCCTACAATGAGCAGTTCTTC	CASSLWGAAYNEQFF
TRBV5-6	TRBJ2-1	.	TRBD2	TGTGCCAGCAGCCCGTTGACTAGCGGGGGGGCAGATGAGCAGTTCTTC	CASSPLTSGGADEQFF
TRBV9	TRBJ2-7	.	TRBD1	TGTGCCAGCAGCGTAAGACAGGGATCCTACGAGCAGTACTTC	CASSVRQGSYEQYF
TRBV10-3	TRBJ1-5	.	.	TGTGCCATCAGTGAACCGGACAACAATCAGCCCCAGCATTTT	CAISEPDNNQPQHF
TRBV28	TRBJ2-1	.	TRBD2	TGTGCCAGCAGTTCCTCTAGCGGGGGGGCATACAATGAGCAGTTCTTC	CASSSSSGGAYNEQFF
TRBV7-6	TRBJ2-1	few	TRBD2	TGTGCCAGCAGTGGCAGAGCGGGGGGCTACAATGAGCAGTTCTTC	CASSGRAGGYNEQFF
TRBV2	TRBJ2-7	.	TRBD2	TGTGCCAGCAGTGGGGGCCAGCGGGGCAGCTCCTACGAGCAGTACTTC	CASSGGQRGSSYEQYF
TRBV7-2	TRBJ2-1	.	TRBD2	TGTGCCAGCAGCTTTGGGACTAGACATGAGCAGTTCTTC	CASSFGTRHEQFF
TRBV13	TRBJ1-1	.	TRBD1	TGTGCCAGCAGCCATGGACAGGGAGACACTGAAGCTTTCTTT	CASSHGQGDTEAFF
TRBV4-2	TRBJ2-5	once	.	TGTGCCAGCAGCCAAGCGGGTGGCGGGAACCAAGAGACCCAGTACTTC	CASSQAGGGNQETQYF
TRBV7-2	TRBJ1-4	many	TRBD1	TGTGCCAGCCGGGGACAGGCTAATCCTAATGAAAAACTGTTTTTT	CASRGQANPNEKLFF
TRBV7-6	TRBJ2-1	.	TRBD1	TGTGCCAGCACCCTAGAACAGGGGTCCTACAATGAGCAGTTCTTC	CASTLEQGSYNEQFF
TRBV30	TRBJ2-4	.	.	TGTGCCTGGAGTGAGGGCACGGTAGCCAAAAACATTCAGTACTTC	CAWSEGTVAKNIQYF
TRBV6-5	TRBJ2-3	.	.	TGTGCCAGCAGTTACGGCAGTACAGATACGCAGTATTTT	CASSYGSTDTQYF
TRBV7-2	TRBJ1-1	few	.	TGTGCCAGCAGCTTATTGGGGGGGAACACTGAAGCTTTCTTT	CASSLLGGNTEAFF
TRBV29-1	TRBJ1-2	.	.	TGCAGCGTTGTAGAGGGCTACACCTTC	CSVVEGYTF
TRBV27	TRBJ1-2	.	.	TGTGCCAGCAGTTCGCTCCCCCTCTATTCTGGCTACACCTTC	CASSSLPLYSGYTF
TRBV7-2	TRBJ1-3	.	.	TGTGCCAGCAGCTTACAGGGGAACCGTGGAAACACCATATATTTT	CASSLQGNRGNTIYF